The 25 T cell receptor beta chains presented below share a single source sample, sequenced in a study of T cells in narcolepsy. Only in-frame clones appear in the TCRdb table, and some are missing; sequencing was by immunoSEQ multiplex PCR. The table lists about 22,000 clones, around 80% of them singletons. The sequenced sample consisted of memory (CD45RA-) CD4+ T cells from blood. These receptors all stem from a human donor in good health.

DNA for the CDR3: TGTGCCAGCAGCGCCCGCGGGGGCACCGGGGAGCTGTTTTTT. Translating gives CASSARGGTGELFF. V and J are TRBV11-3 and TRBJ2-2; the match to TRBD2 covers 7 bases. Unmatched junction bases numbered 4, after V lost 5 bases and J lost 4 bases. The CDR3 is made up of 14 amino acids. Germline V gene data show CDR1 as SGHNT and CDR2 as YENEEA.

In DNA, the CDR3 is TGTGCCAGCAGCCTCCTAGGAGCACCGAACTATGGCTACACCTTC. It translates to CASSLLGAPNYGYTF. This chain links TRBV11-3 with TRBJ1-2, with D unresolved. The germline V and J ends were trimmed by 5 bases and 2 bases, with 15 bases remaining between them. Germline V gene data show CDR1 as SGHNT and CDR2 as YENEEA. This CDR3 has 15 residues.

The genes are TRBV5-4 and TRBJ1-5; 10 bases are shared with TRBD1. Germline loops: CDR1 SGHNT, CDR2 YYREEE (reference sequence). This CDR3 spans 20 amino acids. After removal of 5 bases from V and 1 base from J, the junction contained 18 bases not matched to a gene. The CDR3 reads CASSFSRGTGVKISNQPQHF. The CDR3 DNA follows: TGTGCCAGCAGTTTCAGCCGAGGGACAGGGGTAAAGATAAGCAATCAGCCCCAGCATTTT. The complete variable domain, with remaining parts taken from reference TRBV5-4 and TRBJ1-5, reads ETGVTQSPTHLIKTRGQQVTLRCSSQSGHNTVSWYQQALGQGPQFIFQYYREEENGRGNFPPRFSGLQFPNYSSELNVNALELDDSALYLCASSFSRGTGVKISNQPQHFGDGTRLSIL.

The chain's CDR3 is CASSIIGTGANVLTF. The DNA for the CDR3 is TGTGCCAGTAGTATTATCGGGACTGGGGCCAACGTCCTGACTTTC. This chain uses TRBV19 with TRBJ2-6; weak D call: TRBD2 (5 bases). Germline V gene data show CDR1 as LNHDA and CDR2 as SQIVND (reference sequence). CDR3 size: 15 residues. V gave up 3 bases and J gave up 2 bases, with 8 bases separating them.

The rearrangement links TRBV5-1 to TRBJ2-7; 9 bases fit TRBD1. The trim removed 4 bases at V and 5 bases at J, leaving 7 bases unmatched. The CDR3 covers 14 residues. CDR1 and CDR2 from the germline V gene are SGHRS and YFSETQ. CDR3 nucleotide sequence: TGCGCCAGCAGCCCCGGGACAGGGAGAAACGAGCAGTACTTC. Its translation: CASSPGTGRNEQYF.

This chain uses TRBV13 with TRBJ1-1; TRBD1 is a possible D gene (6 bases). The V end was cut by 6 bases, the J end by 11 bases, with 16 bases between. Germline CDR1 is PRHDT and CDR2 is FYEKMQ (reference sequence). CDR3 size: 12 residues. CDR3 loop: CASSQRTDSAFF. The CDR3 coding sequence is TGTGCCAGCAGTCAGAGGACAGATTCGGCTTTCTTT.

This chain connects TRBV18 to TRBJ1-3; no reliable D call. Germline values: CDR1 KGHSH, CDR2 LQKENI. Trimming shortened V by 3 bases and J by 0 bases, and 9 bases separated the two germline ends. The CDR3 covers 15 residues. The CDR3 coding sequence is TGTGCCAGCTCACCGTCCACAATCTCTGGAAACACCATATATTTT. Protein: CASSPSTISGNTIYF.

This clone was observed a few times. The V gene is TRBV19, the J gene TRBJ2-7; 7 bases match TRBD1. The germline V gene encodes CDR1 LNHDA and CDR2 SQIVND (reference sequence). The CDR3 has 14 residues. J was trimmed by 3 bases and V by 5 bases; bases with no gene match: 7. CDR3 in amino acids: CASSLTGKIYEQYF. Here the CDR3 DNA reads TGTGCCAGTAGTCTGACAGGGAAGATCTACGAGCAGTACTTC.

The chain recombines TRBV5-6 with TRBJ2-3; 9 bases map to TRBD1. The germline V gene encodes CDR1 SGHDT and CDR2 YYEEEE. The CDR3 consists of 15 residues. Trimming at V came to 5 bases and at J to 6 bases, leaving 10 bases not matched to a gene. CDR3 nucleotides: TGTGCCAGCAGACGAGACAGGGGGACGACGGATACGCAGTATTTT. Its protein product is CASRRDRGTTDTQYF.

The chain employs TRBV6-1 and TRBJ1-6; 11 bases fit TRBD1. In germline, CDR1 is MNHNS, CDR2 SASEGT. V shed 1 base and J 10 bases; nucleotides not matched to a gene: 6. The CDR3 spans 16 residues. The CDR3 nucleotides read TGTGCCAGCAGTGAAGACATCGGGACAGGGGGGTCACCCCTCCACTTT. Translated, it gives CASSEDIGTGGSPLHF.

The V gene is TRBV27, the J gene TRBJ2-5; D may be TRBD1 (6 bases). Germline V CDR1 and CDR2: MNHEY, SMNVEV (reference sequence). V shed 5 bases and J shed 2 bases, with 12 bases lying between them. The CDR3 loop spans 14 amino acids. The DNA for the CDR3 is TGTGCCAGCAGTCCCAACAGGGTTCAAGAGACCCAGTACTTC. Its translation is CASSPNRVQETQYF.

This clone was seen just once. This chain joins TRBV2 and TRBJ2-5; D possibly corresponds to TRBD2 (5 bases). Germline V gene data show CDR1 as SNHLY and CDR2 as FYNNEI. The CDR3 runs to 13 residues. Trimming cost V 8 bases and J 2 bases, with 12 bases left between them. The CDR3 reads CASGGTGQETQYF. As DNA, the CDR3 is TGTGCCAGCGGAGGTACGGGACAAGAGACCCAGTACTTC.

The CDR3 DNA reads as TGTGCCAGCAGTGTGGGGCTCTCCTACGAGCAGTACTTC. Protein sequence: CASSVGLSYEQYF. The chain combines TRBV6-5 with TRBJ2-7; the D gene is possibly TRBD1 (5 bases). V lost 5 bases and J lost 0, with 8 bases in between. The CDR3 totals 13 residues. Germline-derived CDR1 and CDR2 are MNHEY and SVGAGI.

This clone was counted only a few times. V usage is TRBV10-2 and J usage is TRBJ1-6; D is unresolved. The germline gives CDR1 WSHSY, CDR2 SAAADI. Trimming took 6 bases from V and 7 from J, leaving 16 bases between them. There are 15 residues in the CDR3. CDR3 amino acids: CASSDDHPWNSPLHF. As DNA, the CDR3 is TGCGCCAGCAGCGACGACCATCCCTGGAATTCACCCCTCCACTTT.

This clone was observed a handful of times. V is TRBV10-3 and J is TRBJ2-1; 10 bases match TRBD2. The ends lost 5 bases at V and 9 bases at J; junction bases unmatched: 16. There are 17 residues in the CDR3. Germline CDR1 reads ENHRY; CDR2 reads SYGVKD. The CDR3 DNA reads TGTGCCATCAGTCAAGGCTCCGGGACTAGCGTTTTTGGTGAGCAGTTCTTC. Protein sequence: CAISQGSGTSVFGEQFF.

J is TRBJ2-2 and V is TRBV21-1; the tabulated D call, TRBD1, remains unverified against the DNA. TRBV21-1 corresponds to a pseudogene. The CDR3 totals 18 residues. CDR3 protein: CASSKDRDSDTPTGELFF. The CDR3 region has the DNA TGTGCCAGCAGCAAAGACCGGGACAGCGATACACCCACCGGGGAGCTGTTTTTT.

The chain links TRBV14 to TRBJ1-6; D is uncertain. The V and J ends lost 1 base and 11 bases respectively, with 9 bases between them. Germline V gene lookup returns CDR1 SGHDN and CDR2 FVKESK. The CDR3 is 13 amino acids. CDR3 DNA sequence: TGTGCCAGCAGCCAAGGGCCGCGTCCACCCCTCCACTTT. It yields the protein CASSQGPRPPLHF.

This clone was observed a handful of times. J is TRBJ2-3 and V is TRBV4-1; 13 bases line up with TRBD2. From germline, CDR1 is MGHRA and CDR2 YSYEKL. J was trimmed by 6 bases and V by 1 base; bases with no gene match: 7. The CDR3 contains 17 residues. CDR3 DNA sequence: TGCGCCAGCAGCCAAGTGGATATGGGACTAGCGGGGGATACGCAGTATTTT. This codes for CASSQVDMGLAGDTQYF.

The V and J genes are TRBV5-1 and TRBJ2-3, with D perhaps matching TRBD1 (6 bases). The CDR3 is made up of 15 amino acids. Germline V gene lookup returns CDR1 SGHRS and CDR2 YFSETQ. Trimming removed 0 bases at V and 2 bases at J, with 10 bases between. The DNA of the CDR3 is TGCGCCAGCAGCTTGGCCGGACAGAACACAGATACGCAGTATTTT. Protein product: CASSLAGQNTDTQYF.

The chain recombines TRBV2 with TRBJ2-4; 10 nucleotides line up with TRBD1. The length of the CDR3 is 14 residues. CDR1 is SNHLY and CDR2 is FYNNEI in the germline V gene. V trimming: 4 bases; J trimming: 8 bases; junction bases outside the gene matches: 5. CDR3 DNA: TGTGCCAGCAGTGTGGACAGGGGGTCTGACATTCAGTACTTC. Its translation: CASSVDRGSDIQYF.

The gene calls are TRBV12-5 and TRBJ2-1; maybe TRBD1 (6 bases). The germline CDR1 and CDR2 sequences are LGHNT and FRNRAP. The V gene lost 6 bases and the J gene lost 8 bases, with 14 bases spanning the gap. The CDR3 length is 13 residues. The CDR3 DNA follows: TGTGCTAGTGGACGCAGGGGATGGGATGAGCAGTTCTTC. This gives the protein CASGRRGWDEQFF.

The CDR3 loop is CASSLGDGNTEAFF. The CDR3 nucleotides are TGCGCCAGCAGCTTGGGGGACGGGAACACTGAAGCTTTCTTT. The chain is built from TRBV5-1 and TRBJ1-1; tentative D call: TRBD1 (5 bases). Germline V gene data show CDR1 as SGHRS and CDR2 as YFSETQ. V was pared by 0 bases and J by 1 base, with 7 bases between. This CDR3 has 14 amino acids.

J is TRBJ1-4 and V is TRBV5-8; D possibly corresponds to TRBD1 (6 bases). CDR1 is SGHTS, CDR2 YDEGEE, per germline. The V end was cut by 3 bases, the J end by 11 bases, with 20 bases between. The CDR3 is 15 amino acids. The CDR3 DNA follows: TGTGCCAGCAGCTGGCAACAGGGAGCGATGAAGAAACTGTTTTTT. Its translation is CASSWQQGAMKKLFF.

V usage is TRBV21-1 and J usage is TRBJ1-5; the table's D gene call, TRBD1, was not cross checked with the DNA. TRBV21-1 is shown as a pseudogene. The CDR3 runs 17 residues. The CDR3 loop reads CASSSWAGQKNNQPQHF. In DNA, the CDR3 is TGTGCCAGCAGCTCCTGGGCCGGACAGAAGAATAATCAGCCCCAGCATTTT.

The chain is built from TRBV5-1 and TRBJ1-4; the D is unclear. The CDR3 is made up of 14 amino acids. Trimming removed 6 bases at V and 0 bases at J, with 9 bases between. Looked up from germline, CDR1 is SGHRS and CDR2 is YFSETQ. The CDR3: CASKEGPTNEKLFF. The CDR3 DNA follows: TGCGCCAGCAAGGAGGGCCCAACTAATGAAAAACTGTTTTTT.